This TCR beta chain was recorded in a study of T cell responses to AZD1222 COVID-19 vaccine. Study outcomes and limitations: Vaccination with two AZD1222 doses was followed by a rise in Spike-specific TCR breadth and depth. The CD4 TCRs associated with vaccination extended across spike and predominated at 160-218 and 743-854. Baseline antibody screening turned up just a handful of seropositive AZD1222 recipients. All repertoire sampling was performed exclusively after the peak T cell response.

As for this clone: Its target is unknown.

The method was immunoSEQ multiplex PCR; TCRdb's version includes in-frame clones alone and lacks a portion of them. The repertoire holds 140,000 to 150,000 clones, with 85% to 95% as singletons. The clonotype comes from an adult in good health. The source was peripheral blood, collected on day 0 of MenACWY control vaccination.

The CDR3 region is CASSRPLAGTPSSYNEQFF. The CDR3 DNA reads TGCGCCAGCAGCCGCCCACTCGCCGGGACTCCTAGCTCCTACAATGAGCAGTTCTTC. The gene calls are TRBV4-1 and TRBJ2-1; possibly TRBD2 for D (6 bases). Germline V gene sequence: CDR1 MGHRA, CDR2 YSYEKL. This CDR3 is 19 amino acids long. V lost 4 bases and J 0 bases, leaving 22 bases between the germline ends.